This T cell receptor beta chain was sequenced during a study of regulatory T cells in long-lasting Graves disease (dated by TCRdb to the early 2020s). The study in broad terms: Antithyroid drugs had been taken for less than 3 months by newly diagnosed Graves' disease patients. Peripheral blood TCR sequencing and RNA sequencing compared persistent Graves' disease patients with newly diagnosed Graves' disease patients. The study was registered as a clinical trial and conducted in China. A total of 33 samples underwent TCR sequencing: about 13 from persistent and about 20 from newly diagnosed Graves' disease patients.

This clonotype was detected many times. Its recognized antigen is unknown. Base qualities are missing; no much larger clone stands one base away. What the authors observed across the whole study: The authors acknowledged the small sample size as a limitation that may reduce accuracy. TRBV28, TRBJ1-2 and TRBJ2-5 were preferentially used in persistent disease, while TRBV20-1 and TRBJ2-1 were favored in newly diagnosed disease. Compared with newly diagnosed patients, patients with persistent Graves' disease had lower TCR Shannon entropy and fewer highly expanded clones, which suggests clonal expansion. Sequencing and analysis were limited to the TCR beta chain. Only peripheral blood was studied, because thyroid tissue, the primary lesion, was inaccessible. More public clonotypes were shared among persistent patients (roughly 3,000) than among newly diagnosed patients (just under 1,000).

Measured from the cysteine to the phenylalanine, the CDR3 is 14 residues long. Here the CDR3 DNA is all that survives: 42 bases in frame from base 1. A distance of 8 bases separates the germline ends of V and J, which lose 0 bases and 5 bases respectively. Reading the germline V gene gives CDR1 SGHVS and CDR2 FNYEAQ. The protocol used for the library was multiplex PCR. These reads were obtained on an Illumina HiSeq 4000. To build TCR beta libraries, CDR3 regions were amplified by Arm-PCR using iRepertoire HTBI primers. Gel purification was performed on PCR products prior to sequencing. The source study handled its data this way. Across samples, about 64 TRBV and 14 TRBJ segments were identified and used for gene usage analysis of CDR3 amino acid clonotypes. COPE and FqMerger were used to merge the filtered high-quality paired reads into contigs. Contigs were aligned with BLAST to IMGT TRBV, TRBD and TRBJ reference genes, and CDR3 was defined per IMGT. Any clonotype with a frequency above 0.1% was counted as a highly expanded clone. Repertoire diversity was measured by Shannon entropy, and V-J evenness by the Gini coefficient. Public clonotypes were defined as clonotypes shared by more than one individual. The public reads were reprocessed in TCRdb via fastp at Q25 and MiXCR, keeping in-frame beta chains. Each CDR3 protein gets just one entry, which takes the most common genes and DNA from the rows behind it. The V and J calls were determined by TCRdb, not by the authors. The sample has around 330,000 distinct CDR3 sequences on record, about 18% of them singletons. Of the sample, 38% falls within the top ten clones.

The meaning of the sample's time point label: newly diagnosed GD, antithyroid drugs for less than 3 months. RNA was extracted from PBMCs in TRIzol for both TCR sequencing and RNA sequencing. Graves' disease was diagnosed according to American Thyroid Association guidelines. The patients came from an endocrinology department in Xi'an, China. Each patient gave approximately 9.7 milliliters of peripheral blood, collected in an EDTA anticoagulant tube. PBMCs were isolated by Ficoll Paque Plus density gradient separation without further T cell sorting. RNA quality was checked with an Agilent 2100 Bioanalyzer and agarose gel, and concentration with a NanoDrop 2000.

The sequenced sample was peripheral blood mononuclear cells (PBMCs), obtained at new diagnosis, from a patient treated with antithyroid drugs. The V gene is TRBV7-6 and the J gene is TRBJ2-1, and TRBD2 may be the D gene, going by 6 matching bases. This clonotype was sampled from a female donor with Graves disease. The DNA is TGTGCCAGCAGCTTAGCGTTAGCGGACAATGAGCAGTTCTTC. Its amino acids are CASSLALADNEQFF. Reference TRBV7-6 and TRBJ2-1 proteins supply the regions before and after the CDR3; the full variable domain is: GAGVSQSPRYKVTKRGQDVALRCDPISGHVSLYWYRQALGQGPEFLTYFNYEAQQDKSGLPNDRFSAERPEGSISTLTIQRTEQRDSAMYRCASSLALADNEQFFGPGTRLTVL.